This is a list of T cell receptor beta chains from one sample in a study of blood T cell repertoires in COVID-19. The assay was immunoSEQ multiplex PCR, and TCRdb's table has in-frame clones only and misses some. The table includes under 250,000 clones, approximately 84% detected once. The sequenced material came from peripheral blood. The source of these receptors is a man aged 50 or older with acute or convalescent COVID-19. The CDR3 runs from the conserved cysteine through the conserved F or W. The order of the fields is J gene, D gene, V gene, CDR3 length, clone size, CDR3 protein, CDR3 DNA. D genes are given only for firm matches. Clone size is shown for a subset of rows, as once, few, many or a class of expanded clone.

TRBJ2-6 | TRBD1 | TRBV2 | 19 | . | CASSPPTGTGGSGANVLTF | TGTGCCAGCAGTCCCCCCACCGGGACAGGGGGATCTGGGGCCAACGTCCTGACTTTC
TRBJ2-3 | TRBD2 | TRBV6-6 | 14 | . | CASSFSGREDTQYF | TGTGCCAGCAGTTTCAGCGGGAGGGAAGATACGCAGTATTTT
TRBJ1-2 | TRBD1 | TRBV6-1 | 15 | . | CASSEVPQGAGGYTF | TGTGCCAGCAGTGAAGTCCCACAGGGGGCGGGTGGCTACACCTTC
TRBJ2-3 | . | TRBV7-3 | 14 | . | CASSAYSTTDTQYF | TGTGCCAGCAGCGCCTACAGCACCACAGATACGCAGTATTTT
TRBJ2-2 | . | TRBV5-6 | 12 | once | CASSRNTGELFF | TGTGCCAGCAGCCGTAACACCGGGGAGCTGTTTTTT
TRBJ1-1 | . | TRBV2 | 13 | . | CASSANMNTEAFF | TGTGCCAGCAGTGCGAACATGAACACTGAAGCTTTCTTT
TRBJ1-4 | . | TRBV6-6 | 11 | . | CASSLNEKLFF | TGTGCCAGCAGCCTGAATGAAAAACTGTTTTTT
TRBJ2-7 | . | TRBV19 | 14 | . | CASSHRGRDPKQYF | TGTGCCAGTAGCCATCGGGGTAGGGATCCGAAGCAGTACTTC
TRBJ2-7 | . | TRBV7-9 | 14 | . | CASSFGLARYEQYF | TGTGCCAGCAGCTTTGGGCTAGCGAGGTACGAGCAGTACTTC
TRBJ1-1 | TRBD1 | TRBV5-6 | 15 | . | CASSLERQGGTEAFF | TGTGCCAGCAGCTTGGAAAGACAGGGGGGCACTGAAGCTTTCTTT
TRBJ2-1 | TRBD2 | TRBV6-1 | 18 | . | CASSERLAGGLVYNEQFF | TGTGCCAGCAGTGAGCGGCTAGCGGGGGGCTTGGTTTACAATGAGCAGTTCTTC
TRBJ1-2 | . | TRBV7-8 | 17 | . | CASSPRQAQEGNYGYTF | TGTGCCAGCAGCCCCAGGCAAGCCCAGGAGGGTAACTATGGCTACACCTTC
TRBJ2-7 | TRBD1 | TRBV18 | 13 | . | CASSPAQPGQPRF | TGTGCCAGCTCACCTGCCCAGCCGGGACAGCCTCGTTTC
TRBJ2-3 | . | TRBV19 | 15 | . | CASRSRSGNSDTQYF | TGTGCCAGTAGGAGTAGGTCAGGGAATTCGGATACGCAGTATTTT
TRBJ1-6 | TRBD1 | TRBV6-5 | 16 | . | CASSYSTGAANSPLHF | TGTGCCAGCAGTTACTCGACAGGGGCGGCCAATTCACCCCTCCACTTT
TRBJ1-1 | TRBD1 | TRBV5-1 | 14 | few | CASTGPGTGVEAFF | TGCGCCAGCACGGGACCCGGGACAGGCGTTGAAGCTTTCTTT
TRBJ2-2 | . | TRBV4-1 | 18 | few | CASSQGGSHMSNTGELFF | TGCGCCAGCAGCCAGGGGGGTTCACACATGTCGAACACCGGGGAGCTGTTTTTT
TRBJ2-1 | . | TRBV3-1/TRBV3-2 | 12 | . | CASSQSGNEQFF | TGTGCCAGCAGCCAAAGCGGGAATGAGCAGTTCTTC
TRBJ2-1 | TRBD2 | TRBV24-1 | 17 | . | CATAGTSGGQGHNEQFF | TGTGCCACGGCCGGGACTAGCGGGGGTCAGGGTCACAATGAGCAGTTCTTC
TRBJ1-5 | TRBD1 | TRBV27 | 14 | . | CATVDRTSNQPQHF | TGTGCCACCGTGGACAGGACAAGCAATCAGCCCCAGCATTTT
TRBJ2-7 | . | TRBV7-6 | 15 | . | CASSLAGGHGDEQYF | TGTGCCAGCAGCTTAGCTGGCGGCCACGGGGACGAGCAGTACTTC
TRBJ2-2 | . | TRBV7-2 | 16 | few | CASSFNAGTNTGELFF | TGTGCCAGCAGCTTTAATGCGGGGACGAACACCGGGGAGCTGTTTTTT
TRBJ1-6 | . | TRBV6-5 | 13 | . | CASISTDNSPLHF | TGTGCCAGCATCTCGACAGATAATTCACCCCTCCACTTT
TRBJ2-7 | TRBD1 | TRBV19 | 12 | . | CACSGTGVDVYF | TGTGCCTGCTCAGGGACAGGGGTCGATGTGTACTTC
TRBJ2-3 | TRBD1 | TRBV20-1 | 15 | . | CSASNPGQGADTQYF | TGCAGTGCTAGTAACCCGGGACAGGGGGCGGATACGCAGTATTTT
TRBJ2-1 | TRBD2 | TRBV6-6 | 16 | . | CASSGLLANSYNEQFF | TGTGCCAGCAGTGGGTTACTAGCGAACTCCTACAATGAGCAGTTCTTC
TRBJ2-7 | . | TRBV13 | 13 | . | CASSPPGRGEQYF | TGTGCCAGCAGCCCCCCTGGAAGGGGCGAGCAGTACTTC
TRBJ1-1 | TRBD1 | TRBV11-2 | 14 | . | CASSLRQGITEAFF | TGTGCCAGCAGCTTACGACAGGGCATCACTGAAGCTTTCTTT
TRBJ1-6 | . | TRBV2 | 15 | few | CASSANRDTNSPLHF | TGTGCCAGCAGCGCAAACCGGGACACCAATTCACCCCTCCACTTT
TRBJ1-2 | . | TRBV2 | 11 | . | CASSANYGYTF | TGTGCCAGTTCTGCTAACTATGGCTACACCTTC
TRBJ2-2 | TRBD2 | TRBV27 | 14 | . | CASRTSGETGELFF | TGTGCCAGCAGGACTAGCGGGGAAACCGGGGAGCTGTTTTTT
TRBJ1-1 | . | TRBV9 | 15 | . | CASSVLSSVNTEAFF | TGTGCCAGCAGCGTTCTGAGTTCCGTGAACACTGAAGCTTTCTTT
TRBJ2-5 | . | TRBV21-1 | 13 | . | CASSDRGGETQYF | TGTGCCAGCAGCGACAGGGGCGGGGAGACCCAGTACTTC
TRBJ1-5 | . | TRBV21-1 | 16 | . | CASSKEIDRSNQPQHF | TGTGCCAGCAGCAAGGAGATTGACAGGTCCAATCAGCCCCAGCATTTT
TRBJ1-1 | TRBD1 | TRBV13 | 14 | . | CASSSYRGGTEAFF | TGTGCCAGCAGCTCATACAGGGGCGGGACTGAAGCTTTCTTT
TRBJ1-6 | TRBD1 | TRBV6-5 | 14 | . | CASRGQGANSPLHF | TGTGCCAGCAGGGGACAGGGGGCAAATTCACCCCTCCACTTT
TRBJ1-3 | . | TRBV28 | 16 | once | CASSLFSGSGGNTIYF | TGTGCCAGCAGTTTATTTTCCGGGTCTGGGGGAAACACCATATATTTT
TRBJ1-6 | . | TRBV28 | 16 | . | CASSLQGYNSNSPLHF | TGTGCCAGCAGTCTACAGGGCTATAACTCTAATTCACCCCTCCACTTT
TRBJ1-6 | . | TRBV18 | 16 | . | CASSLQGTSYNSPLHF | TGTGCCAGCTCACTTCAGGGGACATCCTATAATTCACCCCTCCACTTT
TRBJ2-7 | . | TRBV7-9 | 12 | once | CASNRDSYEQYF | TGTGCCAGCAACAGGGATTCCTACGAGCAGTACTTC
TRBJ2-7 | TRBD2 | TRBV28 | 15 | . | CASSLWSSGSYEQYF | TGTGCCAGCAGTTTATGGAGTAGCGGGAGTTACGAGCAGTACTTC
TRBJ2-7 | TRBD2 | TRBV27 | 14 | . | CASSLAGGPYEQYF | TGTGCCAGCAGCTTAGCGGGAGGGCCATACGAGCAGTACTTC
TRBJ2-1 | . | TRBV6-5 | 13 | once | CASTPDFYNEQFF | TGTGCCAGCACCCCGGACTTTTACAATGAGCAGTTCTTC
TRBJ1-5 | . | TRBV6-2/TRBV6-3 | 15 | . | CASSYLGLSNQPQHF | TGTGCCAGCAGTTACCTGGGACTTAGCAATCAGCCCCAGCATTTT
TRBJ2-3 | TRBD2 | TRBV20-1 | 15 | . | CSASRLAGTTDTQYF | TGCAGTGCTAGTCGACTAGCGGGGACCACAGATACGCAGTATTTT
TRBJ1-5 | . | TRBV10-3 | 13 | . | CAIREEPDQPQHF | TGTGCCATCAGGGAGGAGCCTGATCAGCCCCAGCATTTT
TRBJ1-3 | TRBD1 | TRBV4-1 | 19 | . | CASSQRLGTGDTWRNTIYF | TGCGCCAGCAGCCAACGATTAGGGACAGGCGATACCTGGAGGAACACCATATATTTT
TRBJ1-6 | . | TRBV15 | 17 | . | CATSNVAARSVNSPLHF | TGTGCCACCAGCAATGTCGCAGCTAGGTCCGTGAATTCACCCCTCCACTTT
TRBJ1-2 | TRBD1 | TRBV19 | 17 | . | CASSLSWGGQGVYGYTF | TGTGCCAGTAGTCTGTCCTGGGGGGGACAGGGTGTCTATGGCTACACCTTC
TRBJ1-6 | TRBD1 | TRBV15 | 15 | . | CATSRDRGNNSPLHF | TGTGCCACCAGCAGGGACAGGGGGAACAATTCACCCCTCCACTTT
TRBJ2-5 | . | TRBV5-1 | 13 | . | CASMSNPSETQYF | TGCGCCAGCATGAGTAACCCCTCAGAGACCCAGTACTTC
TRBJ1-5 | TRBD1 | TRBV19 | 15 | few | CASSTGQPYYQPQHF | TGTGCCAGTAGCACGGGACAGCCGTACTATCAGCCCCAGCATTTT
TRBJ1-2 | . | TRBV6-5 | 16 | . | CASSYSRDIANYGYTF | TGTGCCAGCAGTTATAGCCGGGACATAGCTAACTATGGCTACACCTTC
TRBJ1-2 | . | TRBV24-1 | 12 | once | CATSDYGYGYTF | TGTGCCACCAGTGACTACGGGTATGGCTACACCTTC
TRBJ2-3 | . | TRBV5-1 | 16 | . | CASSPEAGTAVNTQYF | TGCGCCAGCAGCCCGGAGGCGGGAACGGCCGTTAATACGCAGTATTTT
TRBJ2-5 | . | TRBV21-1 | 15 | once | CASSKTGYFEETQYF | TGTGCCAGCTCAAAGACAGGGTATTTTGAGGAGACCCAGTACTTC
TRBJ2-7 | . | TRBV12-3/TRBV12-4 | 13 | few | CASSFLTSYEQYF | TGTGCCAGCAGTTTCTTAACAAGTTACGAGCAGTACTTC
TRBJ2-7 | TRBD2 | TRBV11-3 | 15 | . | CASSDTGLAGVEQYF | TGTGCCAGCAGCGACACCGGGCTAGCGGGAGTCGAGCAGTACTTC